One sample yielded the 7 T cell receptor beta chains listed below, sequenced in a study of blood T cell repertoires in COVID-19 (dated by TCRdb to the early 2020s). The library was made by the immunoSEQ multiplex PCR assay. The table was pulled from immuneACCESS by TCRdb, which kept in-frame rearrangements only. Such tables lose some clones; where checked, under half of the loss comes from unresolved V genes, and the rest has no known cause. The sample table lists roughly 160,000 clones, 88% of them with a count of one. Roughly 26% of the sample comes from the top ten. Sequencing was performed on peripheral blood. The receptors shown here come from a man aged 55 to 69 with acute or convalescent COVID-19.

This clone was recorded at least ten times. The chain is built from TRBV3-1 (or the pseudogene TRBV3-2) and TRBJ2-7, with D tentatively TRBD1 (6 bases). The V and J ends lost 0 bases and 2 bases respectively, with 8 bases between them. The germline gives CDR1 LGHDT, CDR2 YNNKEL (reference sequence). This CDR3 comprises 14 residues. The DNA of the CDR3 is TGTGCCAGCAGCCAAGATCCAGGGGCCTACGAGCAGTACGTC. Amino acids: CASSQDPGAYEQYV.

This chain links TRBV5-1 with TRBJ1-6, with D perhaps TRBD1 (5 bases). Germline CDR1 and CDR2: SGHRS and YFSETQ. The CDR3 totals 18 residues. Trimming took 0 bases from V and 6 from J, leaving 19 bases between them. DNA of the CDR3: TGCGCCAGCAGCTTGGCCCCCGGGGGAGACAACTTTAATTCACCCCTCCACTTT. It specifies CASSLAPGGDNFNSPLHF.

The V call is TRBV9, the J call TRBJ1-6; 7 bases match TRBD1. Trimming at V came to 0 bases and at J to 6 bases, leaving 3 bases not matched to a gene. CDR1 is SGDLS, CDR2 YYNGEE, per germline. This CDR3 region has 15 residues. The CDR3 spells CASSVATGANSPLHF. DNA for the CDR3: TGTGCCAGCAGCGTAGCCACAGGGGCTAATTCACCCCTCCACTTT.

The table lists this clone with a count of one. CDR3 nucleotide sequence: TGCAGCGCCACCGGGACGGACTCCAGCGGGACCTTC. It specifies CSATGTDSSGTF. This chain connects TRBV29-1 to TRBJ1-2, with D perhaps TRBD1 (5 bases). V lost 7 bases to trimming and J lost 14 bases, with 23 bases between them. This CDR3 region has 12 residues. The germline V gene encodes CDR1 SQVTM and CDR2 ANQGSEA.

This chain joins TRBV30 and TRBJ1-2, with D tentatively TRBD1 (5 bases). Germline CDR1 GTSNPN, CDR2 SVGIG (reference sequence). This CDR3 contains 14 residues. Trimming removed 1 base from V and 6 bases from J, with 15 bases in between. The CDR3 here is CAWSAPGRANGYTF. For the CDR3, the DNA is TGTGCCTGGAGTGCCCCGGGCAGGGCGAATGGCTACACCTTC.

The J gene is TRBJ1-3, the V gene TRBV30; the D is unclear. The CDR3 spans 18 residues. The V and J ends lost 3 bases and 2 bases respectively, with 23 bases between them. Germline CDR1 reads GTSNPN; CDR2 reads SVGIG (reference sequence). CDR3 residues: CAWRLNPLIAATGNTIYF. As DNA, the CDR3 is TGTGCCTGGAGGCTCAACCCCTTGATTGCAGCGACTGGAAACACCATATATTTT. The full variable domain, completed using reference TRBV30 and TRBJ1-3, is SQTIHQWPATLVQPVGSPLSLECTVEGTSNPNLYWYRQAAGRGLQLLFYSVGIGQISSEVPQNLSASRPQDRQFILSSKKLLLSDSGFYLCAWRLNPLIAATGNTIYFGEGSWLTVV.

The chain carries TRBV5-1 and TRBJ1-2, with 7 nucleotides matching TRBD1. This CDR3 is 14 amino acids long. Trimming cost V 4 bases and J 3 bases; bases outside gene matches: 6. Per germline, CDR1 SGHRS and CDR2 YFSETQ. The CDR3 loop is CASSMTGPYYGYTF. In DNA form, the CDR3 reads TGCGCCAGCAGCATGACAGGGCCCTACTATGGCTACACCTTC.